This T cell receptor beta chain was observed in a study of PD-1 blockade in classical Hodgkin lymphoma (TCRdb year 2020). Notes on the research overall: Nivolumab dosing was 3 mg/kg intravenously every 2 weeks, continuing until either disease progression or unacceptable toxicity. A peripheral blood immune signature of response to PD-1 blockade in classical Hodgkin lymphoma was defined using TCR beta sequencing and CyTOF.

The time point label, as the study defines it: cycle 1 day 1 (C1D1), immediately before nivolumab initiation. Every trial patient had relapsed after autologous stem cell transplantation, and cohorts A, B and C differed in prior brentuximab vedotin exposure. The trial cohort comprised fewer than 65 patients with relapsed/refractory classical Hodgkin lymphoma whose best overall responses were complete response, partial response or progressive disease. Single-agent nivolumab was administered to trial patients in the multi-cohort phase II CheckMate 205 trial. An independent review committee assessed best overall response by applying the 2007 International Working Group response criteria. PBMCs from the trial were collected at three points: immediately before nivolumab initiation (C1D1), and during therapy at cycle 2 day 1 and cycle 4 day 1. Peripheral blood was collected in 8 mL Vacutainer Cell Preparation Tubes, from which PBMCs were isolated by centrifugation and then cryopreserved.

The paper as a whole reports these results and caveats: Newly diagnosed patients were reported to have lower baseline TCR diversity than healthy donors, and relapsed/refractory patients were reported to have lower baseline TCR diversity still. By C4D1, a significant rise was seen in CD4+ TCR diversity but not in CD8+ TCR diversity (p=0.0027 vs p=0.16), and the rise was most apparent among complete responders (p=0.02). Among trial patients, those achieving complete response had baseline diversity similar to that of newly diagnosed patients, while diversity was significantly lower in partial responders and progressors. Lower diversity was seen in patients whose nivolumab began less than 1 year after ASCT, and these patients were left out of later analyses so that immune reconstitution would not confound the results. The study was restricted to a single clinical trial cohort, and the causes of repertoire differences, possibly disease activity or prior therapy, were left undefined.

The Qiagen DNeasy kit was used to extract genomic DNA both from unsorted PBMCs and from the negatively selected CD4+ and CD8+ fractions. Amplification of TCR beta CDR3 regions was done by immunoSEQ multiplex PCR with primers that anneal to V and J segments. A synthetic immune receptor repertoire was used to minimize amplification bias, and remaining bias was computationally removed after sequencing. Under the source paper's analysis protocol: Repertoire diversity was quantified as the Shannon entropy index using custom Python scripts. Unsorted, CD4+ and CD8+ repertoires were analyzed separately, except in combined analyses where CD4+ and CD8+ sequences were merged in silico. Clonal expansion was defined as at least a 2-fold frequency increase after treatment relative to C1D1, with a pseudocount of 0.5 for undetected baseline clones. Clones with 0 or 1 copy at C1D1 were defined as singleton clones, while clones with 2 or more copies were defined as non-singleton clones. By matching protein sequences in sorted samples from the same patient, clones expanded in unsorted samples were annotated as CD4+, CD8+ or unknown. Wilcoxon tests were applied to paired samples to test diversity changes from C1D1 to C4D1. In TCRdb, the immuneACCESS table is reduced to in-frame sequences with V and J assigned. These tables do not hold every clone; where another copy was compared, an unresolved V gene accounts for under half, and the others remain unexplained. V and J calls and clone size come straight from that table; D and trimming were deduced from the DNA. This sample comprises 15,000 to 20,000 clones, 80% of them detected only once. Approximately 24% of the sample lies in the top ten.

Relative to germline, V is 4 bases shorter and J is 4 bases shorter, with 11 bases between their ends. In the germline V gene, CDR1 corresponds to SQVTM and CDR2 to ANQGSEA. The CDR3 has 13 amino acids, counting the end cysteine and phenylalanine. Here the CDR3 DNA is all that survives: 39 bases in frame from base 1. As concerns this clone: Its cognate antigen has yet to be identified. The record has no base qualities; no much larger clone is one base away.

Specimen: peripheral blood mononuclear cells (PBMCs), collected at baseline. The clonotype originates from a human donor with classical Hodgkin lymphoma. The sequence is built from TRBV29-1 and TRBJ1-5, with no confident D gene call. The CDR3 is CSVVVRDNQPQHF. The sequenced DNA is TGCAGCGTTGTTGTGAGGGATAATCAGCCCCAGCATTTT.